The entry below gives a single T cell receptor (beta chain) sequence along with its context. Deletions cut 5 bases from V and 4 bases from J, with 16 bases between. This CDR3 has 15 amino acids. Looked up from germline, CDR1 is SNHLY and CDR2 is FYNNEI. PCR involved 60 Vbeta and 13 Jbeta primers. Assay: immunoSEQ multiplex PCR; the TCRdb copy retains only in-frame clones and omits some. The profile covers some 87,000 clones, with 60% to 80% appearing a single time and over 12% taken by the ten largest. These data belong to a study of cytomegalovirus exposure and HLA in healthy donors. This sequence was found in a woman in her 50s in good health and CMV-seropositive. The V call is TRBV2, the J call TRBJ2-3; D unclear. The sample was PBMCs. The DNA for the CDR3 is TGTGCCAGCAGTATGGCAATCGGCCTAGCAGATACGCAGTATTTT. Protein sequence: CASSMAIGLADTQYF.